This TCR beta chain was identified in a study of cytomegalovirus exposure and HLA in healthy donors (dated by TCRdb to about 2017). With regard to the full study: In an earlier analysis of 587 of the donors, about 260 Gb of sequence data and 100 million or so unique TCR beta sequences from 150 million to 200 million T cells were reported. The aim of the study was to test whether cataloging public T cell receptors could identify signatures of past pathogen exposure. Among 398 genotyped donors of the cohort, an average of around 240,000 unique TCR beta nucleotide sequences were sequenced per donor, approximately 20% of them non-productive. The number of donors typed differed by locus, with about 629-630 for A, B, C, DRB1 and DQB1, roughly 520 for DQA1, under 610 for DPA1, and 450 to 480 for DPB1. Alongside the repertoire data, information on donor age, sex, ethnicity and CMV serostatus was compiled. Of the 398 genotyped donors, approximately 80% fell in the genetic ancestry cluster associated with self-reported Caucasian donors. To decide whether each TCR beta V gene segment behaved as functional or pseudogenic, an earlier analysis of several hundred of the donors relied on high-throughput TCR beta sequencing. Roughly 300 gigabases of sequencing data and approximately 85 million unique TCR sequences were included in an early release covering 500 to 750 HLA-typed donors. In the later analysis, no new phenotypic data were used to find candidate immune exposures; instead, reliance was placed on TCR beta sequences and their occurrence across donors. A later analysis re-examined previously published TCR beta repertoires from just over 650 donors and added high-resolution HLA genotyping to investigate patterns of TCR occurrence. Genome-wide SNP genotypes for about 65% of the roughly 670 donors were used in a later genetic analysis, which treated that subset as a discovery cohort. Class I and class II HLA loci were covered by the typing at four-digit resolution. In addition to the first cohort of several hundred subjects, a separate validation cohort of approximately 130 different subjects was used. All discovery cohort repertoires had been generated on a single sequencing platform. To predict cytomegalovirus infection status, the study brought together high-throughput TCR immunosequencing, statistical association of individual TCRs with disease status, and machine learning. The study used immunosequencing to profile the T cell repertoires of under 700 subjects and linked those repertoires to cytomegalovirus serostatus. Roughly five DR-DQ haplotypes were handled as single units for association and clustering because linkage in the cohort was strong. What the research found in general, with its limitations: The 87-base-pair reads could not distinguish some IMGT-functional V segments, including TRBV6-2 and TRBV6-3, so those segments were excluded. In a later analysis, most CMV-associated TCR beta chains were found to appear HLA-restricted, with HLA associations seemingly driven largely by CMV exposure. A later analysis associated about 18,000 TCR beta sequences with specific HLA alleles at a false discovery rate of 0.05. A further reported finding was that TCR beta sequences accurately predicted the HLA-A and HLA-B alleles for most subjects in the first cohort. Most TCR sequences were seen in very few donors, while some public TCRs were found in many individuals. In a later analysis, HLA-associated TCR beta chains were found to be more clonally expanded and to have lower generation probabilities than equally common non-associated chains. The only immune exposure information available for the cohort was CMV serostatus. The study listed 150 to 200 TCR beta chains as associated with cytomegalovirus. Because HLA typing was missing for some donors at each locus, association tests included only the typed subset. An association between a missense DCLRE1C variant and V-gene and J-gene trimming of TCR beta chains was found in a later genetic analysis and replicated in an independent cohort. Presence/absence analyses assumed roughly uniform sequencing depth across donors, an assumption that may not hold. In an earlier analysis of around 600 of the donors, most TCR beta V segments appeared in productive rearrangements about 87% or about 30% of the time, broadly matching IMGT annotations. The classifier was reported to diagnose cytomegalovirus status with high specificity and sensitivity in both the original cohort and the validation cohort. Three of the identified cytomegalovirus-associated TCR beta chains were confirmed in vitro to be specific for cytomegalovirus antigens. A cluster of highly shared sequence variants was judged likely to be a technical artifact of the sequencing pipeline. According to a later genetic analysis, donors in an Asian-associated ancestry cluster had fewer N-insertions in productive TCRs than the approximately 630-donor mean. According to the authors, the approach could potentially be generalized to other disease states and immunological phenotypes. In this cohort, only TCR beta chains were sequenced, and detectable features were limited by the absence of alpha or paired-chain data. Approximately 18 rarely observed V segments, including chromosome 9 orphons, were excluded from the earlier analysis of some 590 of the donors because counts were too low. In a later analysis, several top co-occurrence clusters were reported to appear linked to parvovirus B19, influenza, CMV and Epstein-Barr virus. Assigning TCR associations to individual alleles was difficult when HLA alleles, especially DR and DQ, strongly co-occurred. According to a later analysis, TCR association rates differed among HLA loci, with DRB1 alleles showing the most associated TCRs and HLA-C alleles showing the fewest. Linkage disequilibrium might explain the correlated functional status among segregating V segments, but an unknown experimental factor could not be excluded.

Of note for this clone: The clone's antigen remains unknown. The record has no base qualities; no much larger clone is one base away.

The cohort was made up of 650 to 700 healthy bone marrow donors. At the time of sampling, every cohort member was nominally healthy, though immune exposures that went unrecorded were likely present. The donor was CMV seropositive and was included in the group of around 300 seropositive cohort members. A peripheral blood sample was provided by each donor, and peripheral blood mononuclear cells were used for TCR beta sequencing. Genomic DNA extraction from the blood cell samples was performed with the Qiagen DNeasy Blood Extraction Kit. From the cysteine through the phenylalanine, the CDR3 covers 11 amino acids. The sequence is cut down to CDR3 DNA, 33 bases in frame from base 1. Looking up the germline V gene yields CDR1 MDHEN and CDR2 SYDVKM. V was cut back by 7 bases and J by 4 bases, leaving a gap of 5 bases between them. The library was built by means of the immunoSEQ multiplex PCR assay. For the multiplex PCR, a mixture combining 60 forward primers for TCR Vbeta segments and 13 reverse primers for TCR Jbeta segments was used. The CDR3 region of rearranged TCR beta genes was amplified from genomic DNA by a multiplex PCR assay. Amplified TCR beta libraries were sequenced as 87-base-pair reads on the Illumina HiSeq System. The published analysis was carried out like this. In a later analysis, some 80 million unique TCR beta chains were counted across the roughly 610 repertoires, and roughly 11 million of these chains were shared by at least two donors. To remove PCR and sequencing errors, raw reads were error-corrected and collapsed into unique sequences using a nearest-neighbor algorithm that merged closely related sequences. V, D and J gene segments were assigned by aligning CDR3 sequences to IMGT reference sequences. For a sequence to be retained, a match of at least six nucleotides was required to both a V gene segment and a J gene segment. Rearrangements were called productive when the CDR3 lacked stop codons and stayed in frame with V and J; all others were non-productive. CDR3 was defined according to IMGT convention as the region running from the second conserved V-encoded cysteine to the conserved J-encoded phenylalanine. The earlier analysis of 587 of the donors excluded sequences that lacked an unambiguous match to a single V gene segment. In an earlier analysis of 587 of the donors, V segments were called functional above 56.7% productive rearrangements and were called segregating when the between-donor standard deviation exceeded 5%. A statistical classification framework was developed to diagnose cytomegalovirus status using the catalog of TCR beta chain sequences. In a later analysis, TCR nucleotide sequences were compared against IMGT/GENE-DB human TR gene sequences so that V and J genes could be assigned. A later analysis assigned CDR3 sequences and most-parsimonious VDJ recombination scenarios with the TCRdist pipeline. In a later analysis, each TCR beta chain was defined by its CDR3 amino acid sequence together with its V-gene family, and reads without a unique V-gene family were excluded. As a way to deal with suspected cross-contamination and a sequencing artifact, a later analysis dropped 450 to 600 nucleotide sequences that were highly shared and had low generation probability. In a later analysis, a clonal expansion index for each public chain was calculated from normalized within-repertoire ranks of inferred template counts. A later analysis computed generation probabilities with a VDJ recombination model fitted to out-of-frame rearrangements, and checked the results against IGoR. In a later analysis, TCR-TCR, TCR-HLA and TCR-CMV co-occurrence was scored with hypergeometric tests, and a repertoire-size bias correction was applied to TCR pairs. False discovery rates were estimated in a later analysis by permuting HLA or CMV assignments 20 times. In a later analysis, co-occurring TCRs were grouped using DBSCAN, with TCRdist sequence similarity added in when clustering inside HLA-allele-positive subsets. Repertoires with fewer than 30,000 or more than 120,000 public chains were left out of co-occurrence clustering, as were five repertoires with anomalous nucleotide sharing. The clones in this table, taken by TCRdb from immuneACCESS, are in-frame only. Not every clone is retained; where verified, under half of the shortfall comes from an unresolved V gene, and the cause of the rest is unknown. V and J calls and clone size are given by that table; D and trimming were obtained from the DNA. The table for this sample lists about 160,000 clones; roughly four fifths of them were counted only once. Jointly, the top ten make up about 11% of the sample.

This TCR came from a man aged 50-59 years in good health and CMV-seropositive. Input material: PBMCs. The chain couples TRBV28 to TRBJ2-1, with the D gene too uncertain to name. The CDR3 has the sequence CASNIYNEQFF. The nucleotide sequence reads as follows: TGTGCCAGCAACATTTACAATGAGCAGTTCTTC.